This passage covers 8 T cell receptor beta chains from one sample sequenced in a study of Tregs in tolerant kidney transplant recipients. Here immunoSEQ multiplex PCR was the method, and the copy in TCRdb shows in-frame clones only, minus some. The table lists 95,000 to 120,000 clones, 90% of them singletons. Source: CD4+ T cells from blood, taken before the transplant. These TCRs come from a human donor who received a combined kidney and bone marrow transplant.

The genes are TRBV6-6 and TRBJ2-5, with 10 bases aligning to TRBD2. This CDR3 is built from 13 residues. Germline V gene lookup returns CDR1 MNHNY and CDR2 SVGAGI (reference sequence). With V trimmed by 9 bases and J by 3 bases, 4 bases remained unmatched. The CDR3 DNA follows: TGTGCCAGTCGAACTAGCGGGGAAGAGACCCAGTACTTC. This gives the protein CASRTSGEETQYF.

V gene TRBV10-3 combines with J gene TRBJ1-3; 7 nucleotides match TRBD1. The CDR3 loop spans 15 amino acids. The germline V gene has CDR1 ENHRY and CDR2 SYGVKD. The J segment lost 4 bases and the V segment lost 6 bases, leaving 9 bases of the junction unmatched. CDR3 coding DNA: TGTGCCATCAGGGGTGCAGGGGGTTCGGGAAACACCATATATTTT. This translates into CAIRGAGGSGNTIYF.

The chain combines TRBV4-3 with TRBJ2-1; D may be TRBD2 (6 bases). The CDR3 loop spans 16 amino acids. V lost 1 base and J lost 10, with 20 bases in between. From germline, CDR1 is LGHNA and CDR2 YSLEER. Written as DNA, the CDR3 is TGCGCCAGCAGCCAAGTTGCGGGAACCCAATTAAAGGAGCAGTTCTTC. Translation: CASSQVAGTQLKEQFF.

This clone was recorded only once. The CDR3 loop reads CASSQVTGLAGVGETQYF. CDR3 coding DNA: TGTGCCAGCAGCCAAGTAACGGGACTAGCGGGAGTAGGGGAGACCCAGTACTTC. V and J are TRBV14 and TRBJ2-5; 14 nucleotides match TRBD2. The V gene end was trimmed by 1 base and the J gene end by 5 bases; junction bases not matched to a gene: 9. Germline V gene sequence: CDR1 SGHDN, CDR2 FVKESK. The CDR3 consists of 18 residues.

The chain joins TRBV28 to TRBJ2-7, with 7 bases aligning to TRBD1. The CDR3 runs 17 residues. The V gene's germline CDR1 is MDHEN and CDR2 SYDVKM. J gave up 0 bases and V 3 bases, and 11 bases lay outside the gene matches. CDR3 DNA: TGTGCCAGCAGTTTTAGCATCTTCGCAGGGGGCTCCTACGAGCAGTACTTC. Its translation: CASSFSIFAGGSYEQYF.

The chain is built from TRBV7-9 and TRBJ1-2; 7 nucleotides agree with TRBD1. With V trimmed by 5 bases and J by 1 base, 4 bases remained unmatched. The V gene's germline CDR1 is SEHNR and CDR2 FQNEAQ (reference sequence). The CDR3 sequence is 14 residues long. CDR3 nucleotides: TGTGCCAGCAGCCGACAGGGCCGTAACTATGGCTACACCTTC. Protein product: CASSRQGRNYGYTF.

V is TRBV7-6 and J is TRBJ1-2; 7 nucleotides line up with TRBD1. This CDR3 region has 15 residues. Looked up from germline, CDR1 is SGHVS and CDR2 is FNYEAQ. The J segment lost 2 bases and the V segment lost 5 bases, leaving 8 bases of the junction unmatched. As DNA, the CDR3 is TGTGCCAGCAGCCTCCAGGGGGGCGGGAACTATGGCTACACCTTC. It specifies CASSLQGGGNYGYTF.

The chain recombines TRBV19 with TRBJ1-5; TRBD1 matches at 8 bases. The trim removed 9 bases at V and 4 bases at J, leaving 11 bases unmatched. CDR3 length equals 15 residues. The germline gives CDR1 LNHDA, CDR2 SQIVND (reference sequence). CDR3 loop: CASRDGQGWNQPQHF. The CDR3 region has the DNA TGTGCCAGCCGAGACGGACAGGGCTGGAATCAGCCCCAGCATTTT.